This is a list of T cell receptor beta chains from one sample in a study of T cells in Graves' hyperthyroidism and ophthalmopathy. TCRdb reprocessed the multiplex PCR reads with MiXCR, giving one entry per CDR3 protein. In the table there are under 350,000 distinct CDR3 sequences, roughly a fifth of which are singletons. The sequenced sample consisted of blood. The receptor source for this set is a woman aged 50 to 60 with Graves' hyperthyroidism. The CDR3 runs from the conserved cysteine through the conserved F or W. A D gene is named only where the DNA matches it firmly. Expanded clones are given a class, and other clones once, few, many or no size at all.

>.|TRBV28|TRBJ1-2|many
TGTGCCAGCAGTTCCTCCGGGACGGACTATGGCTACACCTTC
CASSSSGTDYGYTF
>TRBD2|TRBV5-1|TRBJ2-1|many
TGCGCCAGCAGCTTGGGTAGCGGGGGGTACTACAATGAGCAGTTCTTC
CASSLGSGGYYNEQFF
>TRBD2|TRBV28|TRBJ2-5|few
TGTGCCAGCAGTCCGGGACTAGCGAAACAAGAGACCCAGTACTTC
CASSPGLAKQETQYF
>TRBD2|TRBV9|TRBJ2-1|.
TGTGCCAGCAGCACGGGACTAGCGGGACTGCTTGAGCAGTTCTTC
CASSTGLAGLLEQFF
>.|TRBV12-3/TRBV12-4|TRBJ2-3|many
TGTGCCAGCAGTCCAAAAAGCACAGATACGCAGTATTTT
CASSPKSTDTQYF
>.|TRBV5-1|TRBJ1-1|many
TGCGCCAGCAGCTTGACGTTGGGGGCGTTGAACACTGAAGCTTTCTTT
CASSLTLGALNTEAFF
>.|TRBV5-1|TRBJ2-7|many
TGCGCCAGCAGCTTGAGTGGGTCCCACTACGAGCAGTACTTC
CASSLSGSHYEQYF
>TRBD1|TRBV29-1|TRBJ2-5|many
TGCAGCGTAAACCTAGGGGGCGCGTATGAGACCCAGTACTTC
CSVNLGGAYETQYF
>TRBD1|TRBV7-2|TRBJ1-2|many
TGTGCCAGCAGCTACGGACAGGGGGCAGGAGGCTACACCTTC
CASSYGQGAGGYTF
>.|TRBV9|TRBJ1-1|.
TGTGCCAGCAGCGTGTCCCGCAGGGGCCGAGCCATGAACACTGAAGCTTTCTTT
CASSVSRRGRAMNTEAFF
>TRBD2|TRBV5-1|TRBJ2-7|few
TGCGCCAGCAGCTTGGAAGGTATGGCGGGGGGTTACGAGCAGTACTTC
CASSLEGMAGGYEQYF
>.|TRBV18|TRBJ1-4|.
TGTGCCAGCTCACCGGGGGCAGGGCCGGGGGAAAAACTGTTTTTT
CASSPGAGPGEKLFF
>.|TRBV7-3|TRBJ2-5|.
TGTGCCAGCAGCTTAACTTCTCGGGAGACCCAGTACTTC
CASSLTSRETQYF
>.|TRBV28|TRBJ1-1|many
TGTGCCAGCAGTTTAGGGCCTGGGGTCAGGGGAAGGAACACTGAAGCTTTCTTT
CASSLGPGVRGRNTEAFF
>.|TRBV7-9|TRBJ2-1|many
TGTGCCAGCGGCGGGTCGGGATACAATGAGCAGTTCTTC
CASGGSGYNEQFF
>TRBD1|TRBV7-9|TRBJ1-4|.
TGTGCCAGCAGCTCGGATACAGGGGACGGTGAAAAACTGTTTTTT
CASSSDTGDGEKLFF
>.|TRBV9|TRBJ1-2|.
TGTGCCAGCAGCGTAGGACAGTCCTATGGCTACACCTTC
CASSVGQSYGYTF
>TRBD2|TRBV10-3|TRBJ2-1|many
TGTGCCATCAACCAAGCGGGAGGATCCTACAATGAGCAGTTCTTC
CAINQAGGSYNEQFF
>.|TRBV29-1|TRBJ2-1|many
TGCAGCGTTTCTGGCGGTTTCAATGAGCAGTTCTTC
CSVSGGFNEQFF
>TRBD2|TRBV20-1|TRBJ2-5|few
TGCAGTGCTAGGGGACTATCTTTAGAGACCCAGTACTTC
CSARGLSLETQYF